These T cell receptor beta chains were read from a single sample in a study of response to subunit inactivated influenza vaccine. TCRdb reanalysed the RT-PCR reads using MiXCR and keeps one entry per CDR3 protein. The table lists roughly 620,000 distinct CDR3 sequences, about 11% of them singletons. The data were also submitted as part of a second study, on T cells expressing NK-cell markers.

The sample in question was PBMCs from blood, obtained on the day of vaccination. These receptors all stem from a man aged 50-59 years who received an inactivated influenza vaccine. CDR3s leave out the opening cysteine and the closing phenylalanine or tryptophan.

TRBJ2-2,TRBV7-8,ASSQTGSTGELF
TRBJ2-2,TRBV10-3,AISEPGVSGELF
TRBJ2-5,TRBV6-5,ASSFSGQGIQETQY
TRBJ1-6,TRBV12-3/TRBV12-4,ASSLRAGGSPLH
TRBJ1-5,TRBV19,ASSIDIGQNYQPQH
TRBJ2-2,TRBV12-2,ASRETGSTGTGELF
TRBJ2-3,TRBV6-2/TRBV6-3,ATHTAGAAGTQY
TRBJ2-7,TRBV5-1,ASSLSQGSEQY
TRBJ2-2,TRBV12-3/TRBV12-4,ASSRLSTGELF
TRBJ2-5,TRBV5-1,ASSLVPGQEPQETQY
TRBJ1-5,TRBV18,ASRRTGGNSNQPQH
TRBJ2-2,TRBV28,ASSLLTGLADPIGTGELF
TRBJ1-1,TRBV12-3/TRBV12-4,ASRRVGGLYTEAF
TRBJ2-1,TRBV12-3/TRBV12-4,AFCLGPPYSSGVHNEQF
TRBJ2-1,TRBV5-1,ASSLGAGGNNEQF
TRBJ2-5,TRBV12-5,ASGLGGLRETQY
TRBJ2-2,TRBV6-5,ASSYSNGELF
TRBJ2-1,TRBV5-1,ASSLAGSRDEQF
TRBJ1-1,TRBV6-2/TRBV6-3,ASRQGTEAF
TRBJ2-5,TRBV2,ARGKTVGETQY
TRBJ2-7,TRBV14,ASSRAIGYEQY
TRBJ2-5,TRBV11-2,ASSLYRGQGGETQY
TRBJ2-1,TRBV5-1,ASSLVPDNEQF
TRBJ2-7,TRBV19,ASSPSGQGFSYEQY
TRBJ2-6,TRBV28,ASSTSSYSGANVLT
TRBJ2-7,TRBV4-3,ASSQHPGPESSYEQY
TRBJ2-1,TRBV25-1,ASSAPGLAVYNEQF
TRBJ1-6,TRBV7-2,ASSVQGLRNSPLH
TRBJ1-1,TRBV3-1,ASSFTSTEAF